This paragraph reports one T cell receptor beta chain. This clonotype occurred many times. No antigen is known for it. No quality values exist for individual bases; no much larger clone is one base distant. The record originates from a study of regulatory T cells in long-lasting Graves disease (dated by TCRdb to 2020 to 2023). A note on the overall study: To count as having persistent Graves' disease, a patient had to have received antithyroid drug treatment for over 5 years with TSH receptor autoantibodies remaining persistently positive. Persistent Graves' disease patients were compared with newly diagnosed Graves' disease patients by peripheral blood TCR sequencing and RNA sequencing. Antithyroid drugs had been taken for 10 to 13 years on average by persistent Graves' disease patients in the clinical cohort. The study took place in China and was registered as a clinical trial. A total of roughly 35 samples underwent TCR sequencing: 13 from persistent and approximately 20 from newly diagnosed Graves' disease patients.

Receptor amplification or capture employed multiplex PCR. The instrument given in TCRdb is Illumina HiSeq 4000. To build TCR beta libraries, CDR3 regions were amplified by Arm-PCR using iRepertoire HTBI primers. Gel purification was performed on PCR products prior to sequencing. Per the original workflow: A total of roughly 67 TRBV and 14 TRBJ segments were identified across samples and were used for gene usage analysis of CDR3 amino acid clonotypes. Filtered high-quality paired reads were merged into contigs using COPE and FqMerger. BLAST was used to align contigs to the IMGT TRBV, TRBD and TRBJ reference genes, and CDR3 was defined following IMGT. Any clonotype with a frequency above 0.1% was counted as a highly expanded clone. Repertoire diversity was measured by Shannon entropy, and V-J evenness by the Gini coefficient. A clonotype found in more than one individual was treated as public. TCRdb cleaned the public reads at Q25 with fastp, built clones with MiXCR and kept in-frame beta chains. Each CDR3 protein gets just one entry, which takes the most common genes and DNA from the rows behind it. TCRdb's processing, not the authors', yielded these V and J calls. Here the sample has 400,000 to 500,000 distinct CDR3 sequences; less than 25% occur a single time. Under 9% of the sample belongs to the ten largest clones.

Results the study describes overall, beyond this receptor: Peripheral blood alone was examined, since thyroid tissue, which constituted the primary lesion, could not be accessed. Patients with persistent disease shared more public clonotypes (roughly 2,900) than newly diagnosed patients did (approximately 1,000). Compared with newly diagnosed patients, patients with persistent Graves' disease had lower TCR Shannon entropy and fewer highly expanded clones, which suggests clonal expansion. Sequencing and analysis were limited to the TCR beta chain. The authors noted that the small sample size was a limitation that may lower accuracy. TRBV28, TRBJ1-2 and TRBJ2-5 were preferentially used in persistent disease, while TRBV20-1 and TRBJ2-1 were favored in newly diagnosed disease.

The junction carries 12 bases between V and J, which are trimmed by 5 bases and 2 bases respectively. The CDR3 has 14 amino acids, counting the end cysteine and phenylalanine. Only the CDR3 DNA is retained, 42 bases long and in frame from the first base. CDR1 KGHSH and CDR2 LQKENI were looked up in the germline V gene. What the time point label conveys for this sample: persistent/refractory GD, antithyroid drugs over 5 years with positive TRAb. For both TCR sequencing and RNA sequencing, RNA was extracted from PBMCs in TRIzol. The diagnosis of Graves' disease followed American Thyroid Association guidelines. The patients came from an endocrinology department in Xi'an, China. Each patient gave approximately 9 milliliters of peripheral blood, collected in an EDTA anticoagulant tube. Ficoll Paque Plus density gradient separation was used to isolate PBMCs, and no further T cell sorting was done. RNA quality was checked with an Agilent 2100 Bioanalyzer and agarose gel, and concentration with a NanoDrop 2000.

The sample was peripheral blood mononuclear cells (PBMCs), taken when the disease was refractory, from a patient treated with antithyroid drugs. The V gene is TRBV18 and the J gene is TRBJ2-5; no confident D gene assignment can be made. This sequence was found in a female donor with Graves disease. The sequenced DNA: TGTGCCAGCTCATTAGACTGGGAACAAGAGACCCAGTACTTC. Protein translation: CASSLDWEQETQYF.